This T cell receptor beta chain derives from a study of blood T cell repertoires in COVID-19. As for the study in general: T cells, B-cell-depleted T cells, or PBMCs supplied cDNA or gDNA.

The J segment lost 4 bases and the V segment lost 0 bases, leaving 7 bases of the junction unmatched. This CDR3 has 16 amino acids. Germline CDR1 MNHNY, CDR2 SVGAGI (reference sequence). In the authors' methods: Amplification from reference gene primers served as the basis for estimated nucleated cell counts. TCRdb keeps only in-frame clones here, not all; method: immunoSEQ multiplex PCR. The V and J calls and clone size are taken from that table; D and trimming were inferred from the DNA. Here the sample spans some 42,000 clones, roughly nine tenths being singletons. This clonotype originated in a man aged 50 to 60 with active COVID-19. Specimen: peripheral blood. This chain links TRBV6-6 with TRBJ2-5, with 8 bases lining up with TRBD1. The CDR3 nucleotides are TGTGCCAGCAGTTACTCGGGTACAGGGGGAGGAGAGACCCAGTACTTC. Its protein is CASSYSGTGGGETQYF.